Shown below are 7 T cell receptor beta chains from a single sample sequenced in a study of blood T cell repertoires in COVID-19. The data were produced by immunoSEQ multiplex PCR, yet TCRdb's version contains in-frame clones alone and is incomplete. Here the sample spans about 150,000 clones, under 90% being singletons. Source material: PBMCs or T cells enriched from blood (not recorded which). Receptor source: a man in his forties or fifties who had recovered from COVID-19.

This clone showed up just once. V and J are TRBV6-1 and TRBJ2-7; perhaps TRBD2 as D (5 bases). There are 15 residues in the CDR3. CDR1 is MNHNS, CDR2 SASEGT, per germline. The V end lost 1 base, the J end lost 1 base, and 11 bases lay between the germline ends. This chain's CDR3 is CASSEGGVLSYEQYF. Written as DNA, the CDR3 is TGTGCCAGCAGTGAAGGGGGAGTTCTATCCTACGAGCAGTACTTC.

J is TRBJ2-7 and V is TRBV3-1 (or the pseudogene TRBV3-2); possible D gene TRBD1, 5 bases. CDR1 and CDR2 (germline): LGHDT, YNNKEL (reference sequence). This CDR3 spans 14 amino acids. Trimming took off 1 base at V and 6 bases at J, with 13 bases between the two ends. The CDR3 DNA sequence: TGTGCCAGCAGCCAAGTGCCCAGGGCTGGCGAGCAGTACTTC. It encodes CASSQVPRAGEQYF.

This sequence joins TRBV2 and TRBJ1-2, with TRBD1 matching over 9 bases. With 7 bases clipped from V and 8 bases from J, the junction kept 11 bases outside the gene matches. CDR3 length equals 14 residues. CDR1 and CDR2 from the germline V gene are SNHLY and FYNNEI. CDR3 nucleotide sequence: TGTGCCAGCATTACGGGACAGGGAGGGGAAGGCTACACCTTC. Encoded protein: CASITGQGGEGYTF.

This clone occurred a few times. CDR3 nucleotides: TGTGCCAGTAGTCGGTCCCCCGGGGTTACGAACTATGGCTACACCTTC. It specifies CASSRSPGVTNYGYTF. The V and J genes are TRBV19 and TRBJ1-2, with D unresolved. Trimming removed 5 bases at V and 2 bases at J, with 18 bases between. The CDR3 length is 16 residues. Per the germline V gene, CDR1 is LNHDA and CDR2 is SQIVND (reference sequence). The full variable domain, in which reference TRBV19 and TRBJ1-2 provide the parts outside the CDR3, is DGGITQSPKYLFRKEGQNVTLSCEQNLNHDAMYWYRQDPGQGLRLIYYSQIVNDFQKGDIAEGYSVSREKKESFPLTVTSAQKNPTAFYLCASSRSPGVTNYGYTFGSGTRLTVV.

The chain joins TRBV7-3 to TRBJ2-6; D is ambiguous. Deletions cut 2 bases from V and 2 bases from J, with 16 bases between. The germline V gene has CDR1 SGHTA and CDR2 FQGTGA. The CDR3 consists of 18 residues. CDR3 loop: CASSLLPLVLPGANVLTF. The CDR3 bases are TGTGCCAGCAGCTTATTACCCCTAGTTCTCCCTGGGGCCAACGTCCTGACTTTC.

The V gene is TRBV7-9, the J gene TRBJ2-7; perhaps TRBD2 as D (5 bases). V was trimmed by 1 base and J by 5 bases, leaving 9 bases between them. The CDR3 length is 13 residues. Germline V gives CDR1 SEHNR, CDR2 FQNEAQ (reference sequence). Here the CDR3 DNA reads TGTGCCAGCAGCTTAGAACTAGATAACGAGCAGTACTTC. It is translated as CASSLELDNEQYF.

The rearrangement links TRBV4-2 to TRBJ2-5; 9 nucleotides line up with TRBD2. This CDR3 is built from 18 residues. The V segment lost 0 bases and the J segment 7 bases; nucleotides outside the gene matches: 15. From germline, CDR1 is LGHNA and CDR2 YNFKEQ. The CDR3 sequence: CASSQDFRLAAPLGTQYF. CDR3 nucleotide sequence: TGTGCCAGCAGCCAAGATTTTCGACTAGCGGCGCCCTTGGGGACCCAGTACTTC.